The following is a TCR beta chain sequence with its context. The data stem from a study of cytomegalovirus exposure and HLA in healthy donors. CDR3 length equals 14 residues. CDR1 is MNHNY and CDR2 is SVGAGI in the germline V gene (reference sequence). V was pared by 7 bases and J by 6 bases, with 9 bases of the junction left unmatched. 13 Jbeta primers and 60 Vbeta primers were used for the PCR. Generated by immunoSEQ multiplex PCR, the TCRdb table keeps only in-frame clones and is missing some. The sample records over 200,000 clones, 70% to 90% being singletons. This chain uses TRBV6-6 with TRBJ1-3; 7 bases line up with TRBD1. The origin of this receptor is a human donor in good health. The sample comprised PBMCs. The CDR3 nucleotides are TGTGCCAGCACCCTTCGAGGGGGCGAAAACACCATATATTTT. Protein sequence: CASTLRGGENTIYF.